This is a list of T cell receptor beta chains from one sample in a study of preoperative IRX-2 immunotherapy in early breast cancer. Assay used: immunoSEQ multiplex PCR; TCRdb lists only in-frame clones, some missing. In the table there are 34,000 or so clones, roughly 96% of which are singletons. Sample collection occurred from a patient treated with IRX-2 immunotherapy. These receptors were obtained from a human donor with breast cancer. Each CDR3 is given with its conserved first and last residue. Fields, in order: D gene, V gene, J gene, CDR3 protein, CDR3 DNA. A D gene is named only where the DNA matches it firmly.

d_call: TRBD2; v_call: TRBV11-2; j_call: TRBJ2-3; cdr3_aa: CASSLFNGGASTDTQYF; cdr3_nt: TGTGCCAGCAGCTTATTTAACGGGGGGGCAAGCACAGATACGCAGTATTTT
d_call: TRBD2; v_call: TRBV11-2; j_call: TRBJ2-2; cdr3_aa: CASSSILAGGYTGELFF; cdr3_nt: TGTGCCAGCTCGAGTATACTAGCGGGGGGATACACCGGGGAGCTGTTTTTT
d_call: NA; v_call: TRBV5-1; j_call: TRBJ1-1; cdr3_aa: CASSFKGNTEAFF; cdr3_nt: TGCGCCAGCAGCTTCAAAGGGAACACTGAAGCTTTCTTT
d_call: NA; v_call: TRBV28; j_call: TRBJ2-3; cdr3_aa: CASSPPAGGTDTQYF; cdr3_nt: TGTGCCAGCAGTCCCCCCGCCGGTGGCACAGATACGCAGTATTTT
d_call: TRBD2; v_call: TRBV12-5; j_call: TRBJ2-3; cdr3_aa: CASGLVPDGRSSTDTQYF; cdr3_nt: TGTGCTAGTGGTTTGGTACCGGACGGGAGGTCCAGCACAGATACGCAGTATTTT
d_call: TRBD1; v_call: TRBV29-1; j_call: TRBJ1-4; cdr3_aa: CSVPTGATNEKLFF; cdr3_nt: TGCAGCGTTCCAACAGGGGCAACTAATGAAAAACTGTTTTTT
d_call: TRBD1; v_call: TRBV18; j_call: TRBJ2-5; cdr3_aa: CASSLGQGKETQYF; cdr3_nt: TGTGCCAGCTCACTCGGACAGGGGAAAGAGACCCAGTACTTC
d_call: NA; v_call: TRBV28; j_call: TRBJ2-3; cdr3_aa: CASSFARITQYF; cdr3_nt: TGTGCCAGCAGTTTCGCGCGGATAACGCAGTATTTT
d_call: NA; v_call: TRBV5-1; j_call: TRBJ2-3; cdr3_aa: CASSSPGGPTDTQYF; cdr3_nt: TGCGCCAGCAGCTCTCCGGGTGGTCCCACAGATACGCAGTATTTT
d_call: NA; v_call: TRBV28; j_call: TRBJ1-5; cdr3_aa: CASGPSAFNQPQHF; cdr3_nt: TGTGCCAGCGGTCCATCAGCCTTCAATCAGCCCCAGCATTTT
d_call: TRBD2; v_call: TRBV4-2; j_call: TRBJ2-7; cdr3_aa: CASSQDRGGPEQYF; cdr3_nt: TGTGCCAGCAGCCAAGATCGGGGGGGCCCCGAGCAGTACTTC
d_call: NA; v_call: TRBV9; j_call: TRBJ1-2; cdr3_aa: CASSGRGYGYTF; cdr3_nt: TGTGCCAGCAGCGGGAGGGGGTACGGCTACACCTTC
d_call: TRBD2; v_call: TRBV19; j_call: TRBJ2-1; cdr3_aa: CASSAETSGGDNEQFF; cdr3_nt: TGTGCCAGTAGTGCCGAGACTAGCGGGGGGGACAATGAGCAGTTCTTC
d_call: TRBD1; v_call: TRBV11-2; j_call: TRBJ1-5; cdr3_aa: CASSPDRGGQPQHF; cdr3_nt: TGTGCCAGCAGCCCGGACAGGGGAGGTCAGCCCCAGCATTTT
d_call: NA; v_call: TRBV30; j_call: TRBJ2-5; cdr3_aa: CAWSVLGPRGTQYF; cdr3_nt: TGTGCCTGGAGTGTACTTGGCCCCCGGGGGACCCAGTACTTC
d_call: TRBD2; v_call: TRBV6-5; j_call: TRBJ2-5; cdr3_aa: CASRRTSVLETQYF; cdr3_nt: TGTGCCAGCAGGCGGACTAGCGTCTTGGAGACCCAGTACTTC
d_call: TRBD2; v_call: TRBV4-2; j_call: TRBJ2-3; cdr3_aa: CASSQVTSGGIASDTQYF; cdr3_nt: TGTGCCAGCAGCCAAGTCACTAGCGGGGGGATTGCTTCAGATACGCAGTATTTT